This entry lists 19 T cell receptor beta chains sequenced from one sample in a study of blood T cell repertoires in COVID-19. Repertoires were generated with immunoSEQ multiplex PCR, while TCRdb's copy carries only in-frame clones and drops some. The data show about 270,000 clones, 88% seen once. Sequenced input: PBMCs or T cells enriched from blood (not recorded which). The source of these receptors is a woman in her sixties in a cohort exposed to, infected with or recovered from COVID-19 (not recorded which).

The chain couples TRBV12-2 to TRBJ2-7; TRBD2 is the table's D call and was not checked against the DNA. TRBV12-2 is annotated as a pseudogene. The length of the CDR3 is 18 residues. The CDR3 spells CASRLAETSGSERGEQYF. CDR3 DNA: TGTGCAAGTCGCTTAGCGGAGACTAGCGGATCCGAGAGAGGCGAGCAGTACTTC.

This rearrangement joins TRBV6-1 to TRBJ2-1; 8 nucleotides align to TRBD1. V trimming: 4 bases; J trimming: 6 bases; junction bases outside the gene matches: 11. CDR1 is MNHNS and CDR2 is SASEGT in the germline V gene. This CDR3 comprises 16 residues. CDR3 protein: CASSANRGAFSNEQFF. The DNA of the CDR3 is TGTGCCAGCAGTGCGAACAGGGGGGCCTTCTCCAATGAGCAGTTCTTC.

V and J are TRBV11-2 and TRBJ2-6; no firm D call. Per germline, CDR1 SGHAT and CDR2 FQNNGV. This CDR3 has 15 amino acids. Trimming took 5 bases from V and 0 from J, leaving 8 bases between them. The CDR3 nucleotides are TGTGCCAGCAGCGCGTGGAGCTCTGGGGCCAACGTCCTGACTTTC. It translates to CASSAWSSGANVLTF.

The V gene is TRBV7-2, the J gene TRBJ2-2; 10 bases align to TRBD2. The V gene end was trimmed by 6 bases and the J gene end by 2 bases; junction bases not matched to a gene: 6. The germline V gene encodes CDR1 SGHTA and CDR2 FQGNSA. This CDR3 contains 16 residues. The DNA of the CDR3 is TGTGCCAGCAGGGCTAGCGGGAGTTTTAACACCGGGGAGCTGTTTTTT. Translating it yields CASRASGSFNTGELFF.

The chain uses TRBV7-9 and TRBJ1-2; 8 nucleotides agree with TRBD1. The ends lost 4 bases at V and 4 bases at J; junction bases unmatched: 8. This CDR3 contains 15 residues. Germline V gene data show CDR1 as SEHNR and CDR2 as FQNEAQ (reference sequence). The CDR3: CASSSLDRVGYGYTF. CDR3 sequence (DNA): TGTGCCAGCAGCTCCTTGGACAGGGTCGGCTATGGCTACACCTTC.

The table lists this clone with a count of one. The V and J genes are TRBV6-5 and TRBJ2-1; 9 bases agree with TRBD1. Trimming removed 6 bases from V and 0 bases from J; junction bases left unmatched: 0. The CDR3 extends over 14 amino acids. CDR1 MNHEY and CDR2 SVGAGI come from the germline V gene. The CDR3 DNA follows: TGTGCCAGCAGGGGACAGGGCTCCTACAATGAGCAGTTCTTC. Its translation is CASRGQGSYNEQFF.

This rearrangement joins TRBV9 to TRBJ1-3; D ambiguous. Between the trimmed V and J ends, which lost 4 bases and 0 bases, there was a span of 11 bases. The CDR3 consists of 15 residues. Germline CDR1 is SGDLS and CDR2 is YYNGEE. CDR3 loop: CASSPSASSGNTIYF. DNA of the CDR3: TGTGCCAGCAGCCCCTCAGCTAGCTCTGGAAACACCATATATTTT.

The chain couples TRBV20-1 to TRBJ1-1; D remains ambiguous. V lost 0 bases to trimming and J lost 7 bases, with 6 bases between them. The germline V gene encodes CDR1 DFQATT and CDR2 SNEGSKA (reference sequence). This CDR3 has 11 residues. The CDR3 here is CSARDPLEAFF. CDR3 in DNA: TGCAGTGCTAGAGATCCCCTTGAAGCTTTCTTT.

V gene TRBV7-9 combines with J gene TRBJ2-7, with TRBD2 matching 8 bases. CDR3 size: 17 residues. The junction had 10 bases not matched to a gene; V was cut back by 1 base and J by 2 bases. Germline values: CDR1 SEHNR, CDR2 FQNEAQ (reference sequence). The CDR3 spells CASSLGAGGGTAYEQYF. The CDR3 nucleotides read TGTGCCAGCAGCTTAGGGGCGGGGGGCGGTACCGCCTACGAGCAGTACTTC.

V is TRBV5-1 and J is TRBJ1-6; D not certain. CDR3 size: 15 residues. The ends were cut back, 7 bases at V and 0 bases at J, with 11 bases in the middle. Germline assignment: CDR1 SGHRS and CDR2 YFSETQ. The chain's CDR3 is CASGVGSSYNSPLHF. CDR3 nucleotides: TGCGCCAGCGGCGTAGGGAGCTCCTATAATTCACCCCTCCACTTT.

The CDR3 reads CASSLPGFPEAFF. As DNA, the CDR3 is TGTGCCAGCAGTTTACCGGGATTTCCTGAAGCTTTCTTT. The V call is TRBV28, the J call TRBJ1-1; D remains unclear. The CDR3 loop spans 13 amino acids. V lost 2 bases, J lost 6 bases, and 10 bases lay in between. Germline V gene data show CDR1 as MDHEN and CDR2 as SYDVKM.

As DNA, the CDR3 is TGCGCCAGCAGCTTGGAAGCGGGGAAGCAGTTCTTC. This translates into CASSLEAGKQFF. J is TRBJ2-1 and V is TRBV5-1; the match to TRBD2 covers 7 bases. CDR1 and CDR2 (germline): SGHRS, YFSETQ. The ends lost 0 bases at V and 11 bases at J; junction bases unmatched: 2. The CDR3 length is 12 residues. Full variable domain (rest looked up from reference TRBV5-1 and TRBJ2-1): KAGVTQTPRYLIKTRGQQVTLSCSPISGHRSVSWYQQTPGQGLQFLFEYFSETQRNKGNFPGRFSGRQFSNSRSEMNVSTLELGDSALYLCASSLEAGKQFFGPGTRLTVL.

CDR3 amino acids: CAIKEGAANYGYTF. CDR3 coding DNA: TGTGCCATAAAAGAGGGGGCCGCTAACTATGGCTACACCTTC. The chain combines TRBV28 with TRBJ1-2; TRBD1 agrees at 7 bases. The CDR3 has 14 amino acids. The V gene end was trimmed by 10 bases and the J gene end by 0 bases; junction bases not matched to a gene: 8. Germline V gives CDR1 MDHEN, CDR2 SYDVKM.

The chain carries TRBV6-4 and TRBJ1-5; no clear D gene. V lost 5 bases, J lost 2 bases, and 7 bases lay in between. This CDR3 region has 13 residues. The germline V gene encodes CDR1 MRHNA and CDR2 SNTAGT. The CDR3 is CASSRERNQPQHF. The CDR3, as DNA: TGTGCCAGCAGTAGGGAGCGCAATCAGCCCCAGCATTTT.

This chain joins TRBV6-5 and TRBJ2-7, with 9 bases fitting TRBD2. V lost 8 bases and J lost 3; bases outside the gene matches: 5. Looked up from germline, CDR1 is MNHEY and CDR2 is SVGAGI. The length of the CDR3 is 13 residues. The CDR3, as DNA: TGTGCCAGCTACATTAGCGGGAGCTACGAGCAGTACTTC. Translation: CASYISGSYEQYF.

The chain links TRBV7-9 to TRBJ2-1, with 12 positions matching TRBD2. Germline V lookup: CDR1 SEHNR, CDR2 FQNEAQ (reference sequence). Trimming cost V 5 bases and J 6 bases; bases outside gene matches: 8. The CDR3 has 16 residues. CDR3 sequence reads: CASSPRLAGVLNEQFF. DNA for the CDR3: TGTGCCAGCAGCCCCCGACTAGCGGGAGTCCTCAATGAGCAGTTCTTC.

The chain joins TRBV28 to TRBJ2-5, with D perhaps matching TRBD2 (5 bases). Trimming shortened V by 2 bases and J by 0 bases, and 7 bases separated the two germline ends. Germline-derived CDR1 and CDR2 are MDHEN and SYDVKM. The CDR3 extends over 14 amino acids. Here the CDR3 reads CASSLSGYQETQYF. In DNA, the CDR3 is TGTGCCAGCAGTTTAAGCGGCTACCAAGAGACCCAGTACTTC.

This chain links TRBV7-3 with TRBJ1-2; perhaps TRBD1 as D (5 bases). Germline CDR1 is SGHTA and CDR2 is FQGTGA. This CDR3 comprises 14 residues. Deletions cut 6 bases from V and 4 bases from J, with 15 bases between. CDR3 in amino acids: CASSPGGSGYGYTF. The CDR3 DNA is TGTGCCAGCAGTCCTGGGGGGAGCGGCTATGGCTACACCTTC.

V usage is TRBV6-6 and J usage is TRBJ2-1; 13 bases match TRBD2. CDR1 and CDR2 (germline): MNHNY, SVGAGI (reference sequence). The V segment lost 6 bases and the J segment 8 bases; nucleotides outside the gene matches: 4. The CDR3 length is 14 residues. The CDR3 DNA reads as TGTGCCAGCAGCCGGACTAGCGGGAGAGATGAGCAGTTCTTC. It yields the protein CASSRTSGRDEQFF.